This T cell receptor beta chain was sequenced for a study of shared clonotypes between healthy human individuals. General study findings and limits: The study found lower generation probabilities in non-shared clonotypes than in those shared by all four donors. It was anticipated that sequencing depth would influence how many clonotypes donors shared. Between a few donors, naive CD4 clonotypes were shared at a level of about 5%.

A CD45RA-negative memory subset and a CD45RA+ naive subset were separated from the CD4+ cells. Of note for this clone: Its target is unknown.

The J segment lost 0 bases and the V segment lost 6 bases, leaving 7 bases of the junction unmatched. Per germline, CDR1 SGHTA and CDR2 FQGTGA. This CDR3 spans 15 amino acids. Generated by immunoSEQ multiplex PCR, the TCRdb table keeps only in-frame clones and is missing some. The table shows 1,100,000 or so clones, with around 78% occurring only once. The rearrangement joins TRBV7-3 to TRBJ2-5; 7 positions match TRBD1. The TCR comes from a man aged 18 to 29 in good health. Some clones in this sample may be carry-over from other donors' samples. Material for sequencing was memory CD4+ T cells from PBMCs. Subset: CD45RA-negative fraction. The CDR3 spells CASSSLGQHQETQYF. CDR3 nucleotide sequence: TGTGCCAGCAGTTCATTGGGACAGCACCAAGAGACCCAGTACTTC.